This T cell receptor (beta chain) was sequenced for a study of blood T cell repertoires in COVID-19. Turning to the study itself: Researchers got acute and convalescent COVID-19 samples from the United States, Italy and Spain. The cDNA or gDNA used as material had been derived from T cells, B-cell-depleted T cells, or PBMCs.

In the original workflow: The authors estimated nucleated cell counts from reference gene primer amplification. Generated by immunoSEQ multiplex PCR, the TCRdb table keeps only in-frame clones and is missing some. The V and J calls and clone size come from that table; D and trimming were worked out from the DNA. This repertoire shows approximately 240,000 clones, 80% to 85% found once; its top ten account for 4% to 6%. Germline V gives CDR1 MNHEY, CDR2 SVGAGI. Trimming took 4 bases from V and 5 from J; bases not matched to a gene: 10. The CDR3 covers 15 residues. The chain recombines TRBV6-5 with TRBJ2-7, with 8 bases identical to TRBD2. This TCR came from a woman in her sixties who had recovered from COVID-19. What was sequenced was peripheral blood. The CDR3 nucleotides are TGTGCCAGCAGTTCGGAGATAGCGGGGTGGAACGAGCAGTACTTC. It yields the protein CASSSEIAGWNEQYF.